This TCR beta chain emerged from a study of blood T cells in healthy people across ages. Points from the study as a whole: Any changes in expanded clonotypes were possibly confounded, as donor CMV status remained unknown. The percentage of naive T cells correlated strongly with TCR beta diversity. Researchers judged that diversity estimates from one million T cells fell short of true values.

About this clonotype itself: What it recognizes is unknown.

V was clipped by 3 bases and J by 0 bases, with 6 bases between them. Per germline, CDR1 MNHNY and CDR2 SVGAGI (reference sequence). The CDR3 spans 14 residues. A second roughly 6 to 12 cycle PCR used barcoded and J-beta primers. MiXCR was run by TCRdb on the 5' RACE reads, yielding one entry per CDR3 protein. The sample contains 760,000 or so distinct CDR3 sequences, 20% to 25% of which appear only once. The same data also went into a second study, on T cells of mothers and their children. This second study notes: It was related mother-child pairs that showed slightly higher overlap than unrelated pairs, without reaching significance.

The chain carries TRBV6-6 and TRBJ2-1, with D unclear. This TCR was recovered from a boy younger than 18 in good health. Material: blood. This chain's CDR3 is CASSYISSYNEQFF. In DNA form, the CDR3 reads TGTGCCAGCAGTTATATAAGCTCCTACAATGAGCAGTTCTTC.